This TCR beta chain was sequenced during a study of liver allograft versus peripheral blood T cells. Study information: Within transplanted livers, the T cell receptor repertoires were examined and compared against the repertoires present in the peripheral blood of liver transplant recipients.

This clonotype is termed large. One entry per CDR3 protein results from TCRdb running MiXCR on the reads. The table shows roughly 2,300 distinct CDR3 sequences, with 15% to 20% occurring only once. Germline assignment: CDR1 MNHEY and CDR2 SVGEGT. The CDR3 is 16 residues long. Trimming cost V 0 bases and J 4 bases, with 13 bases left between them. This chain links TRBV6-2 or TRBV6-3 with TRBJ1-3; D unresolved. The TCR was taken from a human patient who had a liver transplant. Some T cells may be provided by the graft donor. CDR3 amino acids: CASSYSVRILGNTIYF. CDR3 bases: TGTGCCAGCAGTTACTCTGTCCGGATCCTAGGAAACACCATATATTTT.